This T cell receptor beta chain was recorded in a study of blood T cell repertoires in COVID-19. Per the original methods: Using reference gene primer amplification, nucleated cell counts were estimated. This table comes from immunoSEQ multiplex PCR, and its TCRdb copy is limited to in-frame clones, with some not included. The DNA gave D and trimming, while V, J and clone size come from that table. Here the sample spans roughly 380,000 clones, more than 70% being singletons. The TCR originated in a woman in her twenties or thirties who had been exposed to COVID-19. The source material was PBMCs or T cells enriched from blood (not recorded which).

In DNA form, the CDR3 reads TGTGCCAGCAGCCAAGATGGGGCTAGTAGGGGATACGAGCAGTACTTC. This codes for CASSQDGASRGYEQYF. The chain is built from TRBV3-1 (or the pseudogene TRBV3-2) and TRBJ2-7; D perhaps matches TRBD1 (5 bases). The CDR3 is 16 residues long. V was shortened by 0 bases and J by 4 bases, with 16 bases between the two germline ends. CDR1 LGHDT and CDR2 YNNKEL come from the germline V gene (reference sequence).